The 23 T cell receptor beta chains below come from one sample, sequenced in a study of blood T cell repertoires in COVID-19. Profiling relied on immunoSEQ multiplex PCR, and the TCRdb table lists in-frame clones only, not all of them. The sample lists under 300,000 clones, about 90% occurring once. Sequencing used PBMCs or T cells enriched from blood (not recorded which). These receptor sequences come from a human donor in a cohort exposed to, infected with or recovered from COVID-19 (not recorded which). The donor label of this sample is uncertain.

The chain is built from TRBV9 and TRBJ1-6, with 8 nucleotides matching TRBD1. Germline loops: CDR1 SGDLS, CDR2 YYNGEE. The length of the CDR3 is 15 residues. Trimming took 3 bases from V and 6 from J; bases not matched to a gene: 5. The CDR3 coding sequence is TGTGCCAGCAGCGAAACAGGGGGTGGTAATTCACCCCTCCACTTT. This gives the protein CASSETGGGNSPLHF.

The chain carries TRBV2 and TRBJ2-4, with unresolved D. Germline V lookup: CDR1 SNHLY, CDR2 FYNNEI. Trimming left V 6 bases short and J 0 bases short, with 9 bases between. CDR3 size: 14 residues. The CDR3 DNA follows: TGTGCCAGCAGGGCCGTTATAGCCAAAAACATTCAGTACTTC. Translation gives CASRAVIAKNIQYF.

V and J are TRBV5-1 and TRBJ1-2; a weak D match, TRBD1 (5 bases). This CDR3 contains 13 residues. CDR1 is SGHRS, CDR2 YFSETQ, per germline. Trimming removed 5 bases at V and 8 bases at J, with 16 bases between. DNA of the CDR3: TGCGCCAGCAGGCTGGGGACGAGCGGGGGCTACACCTTC. Amino acid sequence: CASRLGTSGGYTF.

The V and J genes are TRBV7-2 and TRBJ2-5, with D maybe TRBD1 (8 bases). The CDR3 has 15 amino acids. The V gene lost 1 base and the J gene lost 7 bases, with 16 bases spanning the gap. The germline V gene has CDR1 SGHTA and CDR2 FQGNSA. CDR3 sequence: CASSLDRGGSGTQYF. The CDR3 DNA reads TGTGCCAGCAGCTTAGACAGGGGGGGATCCGGGACCCAGTACTTC.

V gene TRBV7-9 combines with J gene TRBJ2-3; TRBD1 agrees at 10 bases. The CDR3 length is 16 residues. Unmatched junction bases numbered 11, after V lost 5 bases and J lost 6 bases. CDR1 is SEHNR and CDR2 is FQNEAQ in the germline V gene (reference sequence). CDR3 DNA sequence: TGTGCCAGCAGCAGAACCCGGGACAGGGGTGCGGATACGCAGTATTTT. Residues: CASSRTRDRGADTQYF.

The genes are TRBV6-1 and TRBJ2-5; 13 bases line up with TRBD2. CDR3 length: 18 residues. In germline, CDR1 is MNHNS, CDR2 SASEGT. Germline trimming cut 4 bases from V and 2 bases from J; bases unmatched to any gene: 10. CDR3 bases: TGTGCCAGCAGTGTAAGGACTAGCGGGGGCCTTCAACAAGAGACCCAGTACTTC. This encodes CASSVRTSGGLQQETQYF.

This chain joins TRBV5-4 and TRBJ1-3; perhaps TRBD1 as D (5 bases). Trimming shortened V by 1 base and J by 3 bases, and 14 bases separated the two germline ends. From germline, CDR1 is SGHNT and CDR2 YYREEE (reference sequence). The CDR3 has 16 amino acids. The chain's CDR3 is CASSLPGGAGGNTIYF. CDR3 bases: TGTGCCAGCAGCTTGCCGGGAGGGGCTGGTGGAAACACCATATATTTT. Full variable domain (rest looked up from reference TRBV5-4 and TRBJ1-3): ETGVTQSPTHLIKTRGQQVTLRCSSQSGHNTVSWYQQALGQGPQFIFQYYREEENGRGNFPPRFSGLQFPNYSSELNVNALELDDSALYLCASSLPGGAGGNTIYFGEGSWLTVV.

The chain couples TRBV30 to TRBJ1-1; D remains ambiguous. This CDR3 has 13 amino acids. Germline CDR1 GTSNPN, CDR2 SVGIG (reference sequence). Between the trimmed V and J ends, which lost 5 bases and 0 bases, there was a span of 10 bases. The CDR3 loop reads CAWRDNMNTEAFF. The CDR3 DNA is TGTGCCTGGCGTGATAACATGAACACTGAAGCTTTCTTT.

This clone has only one observation. V is TRBV25-1 and J is TRBJ2-5, with 8 bases lining up with TRBD1. The CDR3 runs to 13 residues. Trimming took 7 bases from V and 5 from J; bases not matched to a gene: 6. The germline V gene has CDR1 MGHDK and CDR2 SYGVNS. CDR3 sequence: CASTPTGAETQYF. DNA for the CDR3: TGTGCCAGCACCCCGACAGGGGCGGAGACCCAGTACTTC.

V and J are TRBV5-1 and TRBJ2-1; D remains ambiguous. V shed 7 bases and J shed 3 bases, with 17 bases lying between them. Germline assignment: CDR1 SGHRS and CDR2 YFSETQ. This CDR3 has 15 residues. The CDR3 region is CASARGVSDYNEQFF. The CDR3 DNA sequence: TGCGCCAGCGCCCGTGGAGTTTCCGACTACAATGAGCAGTTCTTC.

A single count supports this clone. The chain combines TRBV5-6 with TRBJ2-1, with 10 bases identical to TRBD2. Germline CDR1 and CDR2: SGHDT and YYEEEE. Trimming at V came to 2 bases and at J to 5 bases, leaving 7 bases not matched to a gene. The CDR3 has 16 amino acids. In nucleotides, the CDR3 is TGTGCCAGCAGCTTACCTGGCCTAGCGGGGGACAATGAGCAGTTCTTC. It yields the protein CASSLPGLAGDNEQFF.

The gene calls are TRBV6-4 and TRBJ2-1; the D gene is possibly TRBD1 (5 bases). With 2 bases removed from V and 7 bases from J, the gap between germline ends came to 12 bases. CDR3 length: 14 residues. Germline V lookup: CDR1 MRHNA, CDR2 SNTAGT. This CDR3 reads CASSDPRTPNEQFF. The CDR3 bases are TGTGCCAGCAGTGACCCTCGGACACCAAATGAGCAGTTCTTC.

The V gene is TRBV7-3, the J gene TRBJ2-7; 7 bases map to TRBD1. With 4 bases clipped from V and 6 bases from J, the junction kept 6 bases outside the gene matches. The CDR3 totals 13 residues. Germline values: CDR1 SGHTA, CDR2 FQGTGA. The CDR3 here is CASSSGTEIEQYF. CDR3 sequence (DNA): TGTGCCAGCAGCTCCGGGACAGAGATCGAGCAGTACTTC.

The chain recombines TRBV2 with TRBJ2-3; the match to TRBD1 covers 9 bases. The V and J ends lost 8 bases and 6 bases, in that order; junction bases with no gene match: 6. Germline V gives CDR1 SNHLY, CDR2 FYNNEI. This CDR3 region has 13 residues. CDR3 sequence reads: CASHGTGSDTQYF. CDR3 nucleotides: TGTGCCAGCCACGGGACAGGGTCGGATACGCAGTATTTT.

As regards this clone: This may stem from a read error, because a much larger clone lies one nucleotide away. This rearrangement joins TRBV30 to TRBJ1-1; 10 nucleotides align to TRBD1. CDR3 length: 13 amino acids. The J segment lost 3 bases and the V segment lost 3 bases, leaving 1 base of the junction unmatched. In germline, CDR1 is GTSNPN, CDR2 SVGIG (reference sequence). CDR3 loop: CAWRGQGYTEAFF. The CDR3 region has the DNA TGTGCCTGGAGGGGACAGGGGTACACTGAAGCTTTCTTT.

V is TRBV2 and J is TRBJ1-1, with 9 bases identical to TRBD1. The germline V gene has CDR1 SNHLY and CDR2 FYNNEI. The J segment lost 0 bases and the V segment lost 4 bases, leaving 3 bases of the junction unmatched. The CDR3 totals 15 residues. CDR3 loop: CASSAWTGVNTEAFF. CDR3 sequence (DNA): TGTGCCAGCAGTGCTTGGACAGGGGTGAACACTGAAGCTTTCTTT.

This clone was seen only once. The chain links TRBV30 to TRBJ1-3; the D is unclear. V lost 1 base and J 4 bases, leaving 8 bases between the germline ends. CDR3 length: 13 residues. Germline CDR1 is GTSNPN and CDR2 is SVGIG (reference sequence). The CDR3 protein is CAWSGTVGNTIYF. CDR3 DNA sequence: TGTGCCTGGAGTGGGACTGTCGGAAACACCATATATTTT.

V usage is TRBV11-2 and J usage is TRBJ1-4, with 10 bases fitting TRBD1. Trimming took 0 bases from V and 7 from J; bases not matched to a gene: 14. Per germline, CDR1 SGHAT and CDR2 FQNNGV. The CDR3 sequence is 19 residues long. Here the CDR3 DNA reads TGTGCCAGCAGCTTAGATCGGTTCGGACAGGGGGAAGAGAGTGAAAAACTGTTTTTT. Its protein is CASSLDRFGQGEESEKLFF.

This clone was found once. The genes are TRBV3-1 (or the pseudogene TRBV3-2) and TRBJ1-2; the D is unclear. This CDR3 spans 15 amino acids. Looked up from germline, CDR1 is LGHDT and CDR2 is YNNKEL (reference sequence). V shed 0 bases and J shed 0 bases, with 8 bases lying between them. The CDR3 DNA reads as TGTGCCAGCAGCCAAGATCGGAGAGCTAACTATGGCTACACCTTC. It translates to CASSQDRRANYGYTF.

The chain couples TRBV7-3 to TRBJ2-3; 7 bases map to TRBD2. From germline, CDR1 is SGHTA and CDR2 FQGTGA. V shed 3 bases and J 4 bases; nucleotides not matched to a gene: 4. The CDR3 runs 14 residues. The CDR3 is CASSLSGEADTQYF. The CDR3, as DNA: TGTGCCAGCAGCTTGAGCGGGGAGGCAGATACGCAGTATTTT.

The V gene is TRBV6-5, the J gene TRBJ1-1; 10 nucleotides align to TRBD1. The trim removed 7 bases at V and 1 base at J, leaving 6 bases unmatched. This CDR3 has 15 residues. The germline V gene has CDR1 MNHEY and CDR2 SVGAGI. The CDR3 protein is CASKTGGAGNTEAFF. The CDR3 DNA sequence: TGTGCCAGCAAGACAGGGGGCGCGGGGAACACTGAAGCTTTCTTT.

This chain links TRBV4-1 with TRBJ2-7; D may be TRBD2 (5 bases). This CDR3 is built from 14 residues. Germline V gene lookup returns CDR1 MGHRA and CDR2 YSYEKL. Trimming took off 4 bases at V and 3 bases at J, with 13 bases between the two ends. In DNA form, the CDR3 reads TGCGCCAGCAGCCCGACGGCGGGCGGCTACGAGCAGTACTTC. Translating gives CASSPTAGGYEQYF.

The rearrangement links TRBV19 to TRBJ1-1; perhaps TRBD1 as D (5 bases). This CDR3 comprises 12 residues. Germline assignment: CDR1 LNHDA and CDR2 SQIVND (reference sequence). The V gene lost 0 bases and the J gene lost 10 bases, with 9 bases spanning the gap. This CDR3 is CASSIEGVTAFF. The CDR3 DNA follows: TGTGCCAGTAGTATAGAAGGGGTTACAGCTTTCTTT.